Given below is one TCR beta chain in context. Generated by immunoSEQ multiplex PCR, the TCRdb table keeps only in-frame clones and is missing some. The sample shows 50,000 to 65,000 clones, around 90% of them seen only once. This record belongs to a study of blood T cell repertoires in COVID-19. The wider study: From the United States, Italy and Spain came samples of acute and convalescent COVID-19.

V lost 5 bases to trimming and J lost 4 bases, with 9 bases between them. This CDR3 comprises 12 residues. Germline V gene sequence: CDR1 LGHDT, CDR2 YNNKEL (reference sequence). The TCR sequence derives from a woman of 80 years or more with COVID-19, enrolled during active disease. The sequenced sample consisted of peripheral blood. The chain carries TRBV3-1 (or the pseudogene TRBV3-2) and TRBJ2-7, with TRBD1 as a possible D gene (5 bases). CDR3 amino acids: CASSRGLYEQYF. The DNA for the CDR3 is TGTGCCAGCAGCAGGGGTCTTTACGAGCAGTACTTC.